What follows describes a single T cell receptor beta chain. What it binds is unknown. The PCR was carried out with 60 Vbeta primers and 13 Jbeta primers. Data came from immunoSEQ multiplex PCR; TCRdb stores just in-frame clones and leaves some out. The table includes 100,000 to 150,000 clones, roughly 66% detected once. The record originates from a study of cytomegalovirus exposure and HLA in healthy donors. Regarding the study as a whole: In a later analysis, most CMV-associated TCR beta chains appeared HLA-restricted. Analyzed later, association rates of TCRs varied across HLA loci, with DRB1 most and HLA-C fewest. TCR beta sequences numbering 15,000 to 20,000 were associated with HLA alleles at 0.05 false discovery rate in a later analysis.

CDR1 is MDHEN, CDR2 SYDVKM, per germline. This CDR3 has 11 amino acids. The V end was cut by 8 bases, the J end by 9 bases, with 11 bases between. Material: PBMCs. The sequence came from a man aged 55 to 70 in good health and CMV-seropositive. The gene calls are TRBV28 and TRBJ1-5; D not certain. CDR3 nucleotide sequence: TGTGCCAGCGGCCCTGAATGGCCCCAGCATTTT. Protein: CASGPEWPQHF.